Below, 29 T cell receptor beta chains from the same sample are listed, as sequenced in a study of cytomegalovirus exposure and HLA in healthy donors (dated by TCRdb to the late 2010s). The library was built by means of the immunoSEQ multiplex PCR assay. For the multiplex PCR, a mixture combining 60 forward primers for TCR Vbeta segments and 13 reverse primers for TCR Jbeta segments was used. What TCRdb holds here is the immuneACCESS table cut down to in-frame rearrangements. Part of the clones is not present; checked against another copy, under half of the missing clones reflect an unresolved V gene, and the others are unexplained. This sample is represented by over 150,000 clones; roughly 87% of them were singletons. The ten largest account for roughly 1.6% of the sample. Sequencing input: PBMCs. The receptor set was obtained from a man aged 50 to 59 in good health and CMV-seronegative.

This clone has just one count. The V call is TRBV2, the J call TRBJ1-2; 7 nucleotides agree with TRBD1. After removal of 7 bases from V and 0 bases from J, the junction contained 5 bases not matched to a gene. Germline values: CDR1 SNHLY, CDR2 FYNNEI. The CDR3 is made up of 14 amino acids. The CDR3 here is CASTTQGTNYGYTF. CDR3 nucleotides: TGTGCCAGCACCACACAGGGGACTAACTATGGCTACACCTTC.

The chain recombines TRBV7-2 with TRBJ1-3; a weak D match, TRBD1 (5 bases). The germline V gene encodes CDR1 SGHTA and CDR2 FQGNSA. CDR3 length: 15 amino acids. The V end was cut by 6 bases, the J end by 2 bases, with 14 bases between. The CDR3 sequence is CASSPGWGPGNTIYF. The DNA of the CDR3 is TGTGCCAGCAGTCCAGGGTGGGGTCCTGGAAACACCATATATTTT.

This sequence joins TRBV5-1 and TRBJ2-7; 8 bases align to TRBD2. The V segment lost 1 base and the J segment 6 bases; nucleotides outside the gene matches: 6. CDR3 length equals 14 residues. The germline V gene has CDR1 SGHRS and CDR2 YFSETQ. DNA of the CDR3: TGCGCCAGCAGCTTGATTAGCGGGGCTCGCGAGCAGTACTTC. It is translated as CASSLISGAREQYF.

The chain couples TRBV5-1 to TRBJ2-1; D is possibly TRBD1 (7 bases). Germline V CDR1 and CDR2: SGHRS, YFSETQ. This CDR3 is 18 amino acids long. Trimming pared 1 base from V and 4 bases from J, leaving 21 bases between. In nucleotides, the CDR3 is TGCGCCAGCAGCTTGAGGCTACTCCCAGGGGGGAGTTACAATGAGCAGTTCTTC. This codes for CASSLRLLPGGSYNEQFF.

J is TRBJ2-5 and V is TRBV28; D is unresolved. Germline V gene sequence: CDR1 MDHEN, CDR2 SYDVKM. The CDR3 spans 14 residues. V was pared by 1 base and J by 1 base, with 7 bases between. This chain's CDR3 is CASSLSTVQETQYF. The CDR3 nucleotides are TGTGCCAGCAGTTTATCAACGGTCCAAGAGACCCAGTACTTC.

This chain links TRBV4-2 with TRBJ1-4; D is unresolved. The V and J ends lost 8 bases and 3 bases respectively, with 7 bases between them. The CDR3 consists of 12 residues. Germline V lookup: CDR1 LGHNA, CDR2 YNFKEQ. The CDR3 is CASGSSNEKLFF. DNA for the CDR3: TGTGCCAGCGGGAGCTCTAATGAAAAACTGTTTTTT.

The rearrangement uses TRBV5-8 and TRBJ2-7, with 8 bases lining up with TRBD2. The germline CDR1 and CDR2 sequences are SGHTS and YDEGEE. V lost 5 bases, J lost 3 bases, and 7 bases stayed unmatched. The CDR3 is made up of 14 amino acids. The CDR3 region has the DNA TGTGCCAGCAGATCGGGACTAGTAAGCTACGAGCAGTACTTC. It encodes CASRSGLVSYEQYF.

The rearrangement joins TRBV9 to TRBJ2-7; 11 bases align to TRBD2. The CDR3 is made up of 16 amino acids. Looked up from germline, CDR1 is SGDLS and CDR2 is YYNGEE. V was pared by 0 bases and J by 5 bases, with 7 bases of the junction left unmatched. The CDR3 DNA follows: TGTGCCAGCAGCGTAGAGGTAGCGGGGGGGCTGGACGAGCAGTACTTC. Amino acid sequence: CASSVEVAGGLDEQYF.

The chain has TRBV9 and TRBJ1-5; D is uncertain. V lost 4 bases, J lost 0 bases, and 11 bases lay in between. The length of the CDR3 is 15 residues. Germline-derived CDR1 and CDR2 are SGDLS and YYNGEE. The CDR3 nucleotides read TGTGCCAGCAGCTCCCGCGGCTATAGCAATCAGCCCCAGCATTTT. It translates to CASSSRGYSNQPQHF. Based on the CDR3 plus reference TRBV9 and TRBJ1-5, the full variable domain is DSGVTQTPKHLITATGQRVTLRCSPRSGDLSVYWYQQSLDQGLQFLIQYYNGEERAKGNILERFSAQQFPDLHSELNLSSLELGDSALYFCASSSRGYSNQPQHFGDGTRLSIL.

This clone was seen a handful of times. The rearrangement joins TRBV18 to TRBJ1-5, with D possibly being TRBD1 (5 bases). Per the germline V gene, CDR1 is KGHSH and CDR2 is LQKENI. The CDR3 has 16 residues. Trimming stripped 3 bases from V and 1 base from J, with 13 bases between. The CDR3 DNA reads TGTGCCAGCTCACCGGGGGGAGGAGGAAGCAATCAGCCCCAGCATTTT. Protein sequence: CASSPGGGGSNQPQHF. Using reference TRBV18 and TRBJ1-5 for the parts outside the CDR3, the full variable domain is NAGVMQNPRHLVRRRGQEARLRCSPMKGHSHVYWYRQLPEEGLKFMVYLQKENIIDESGMPKERFSAEFPKEGPSILRIQQVVRGDSAAYFCASSPGGGGSNQPQHFGDGTRLSIL.

This clone was counted a few times. This chain links TRBV19 with TRBJ1-1; the match to TRBD1 covers 7 bases. This CDR3 contains 14 residues. J was trimmed by 1 base and V by 6 bases; bases with no gene match: 5. In germline, CDR1 is LNHDA, CDR2 SQIVND (reference sequence). CDR3 nucleotide sequence: TGTGCCAGTAGATCGACAGGGTGGAACACTGAAGCTTTCTTT. It yields the protein CASRSTGWNTEAFF.

The chain couples TRBV28 to TRBJ1-2, with TRBD1 matching over 10 bases. The CDR3 totals 14 residues. The germline V gene has CDR1 MDHEN and CDR2 SYDVKM. V dropped 5 bases and J dropped 3; count of bases not matched to a gene: 3. CDR3: CASSIGTGDYGYTF. The CDR3 DNA reads TGTGCCAGCAGTATAGGGACAGGGGACTATGGCTACACCTTC.

V is TRBV19 and J is TRBJ2-2, with 11 bases fitting TRBD1. The CDR3 extends over 16 amino acids. Losses at the gene ends were 5 bases for V and 6 bases for J; bases not matched to a gene: 8. Germline CDR1 LNHDA, CDR2 SQIVND (reference sequence). Here the CDR3 reads CASSPSGTGGPGELFF. CDR3 DNA: TGTGCCAGTAGTCCGTCCGGGACAGGGGGACCCGGGGAGCTGTTTTTT.

The genes are TRBV5-6 and TRBJ1-2, with TRBD1 identical over 10 bases. The V gene's germline CDR1 is SGHDT and CDR2 YYEEEE. This CDR3 has 15 residues. V gave up 4 bases and J gave up 8 bases; unmatched junction bases: 11. The DNA of the CDR3 is TGTGCCAGCAGCCCCTCGACAGGGGGCGCGAGGGGCTACACCTTC. Protein product: CASSPSTGGARGYTF.

This clone was seen once. The genes are TRBV7-2 and TRBJ2-1; 12 bases map to TRBD1. CDR1 is SGHTA, CDR2 FQGNSA, per germline. The V and J ends lost 7 bases and 9 bases, in that order; junction bases with no gene match: 10. The CDR3 loop spans 15 amino acids. CDR3 sequence reads: CASIQAGQGAGEQFF. CDR3 DNA sequence: TGTGCCAGCATCCAGGCGGGACAGGGGGCGGGTGAGCAGTTCTTC.

J is TRBJ2-6 and V is TRBV7-2; 7 bases map to TRBD1. The CDR3 is 18 residues long. The J segment lost 0 bases and the V segment lost 4 bases, leaving 9 bases of the junction unmatched. Looked up from germline, CDR1 is SGHTA and CDR2 is FQGNSA. This CDR3 reads CASSSRDSLLSGANVLTF. For the CDR3, the DNA is TGTGCCAGCAGCTCCCGGGACAGCCTTCTCTCTGGGGCCAACGTCCTGACTTTC.

The V and J genes are TRBV6-6 and TRBJ2-2; tentatively, D is TRBD2 (7 bases). CDR3 length: 14 amino acids. V lost 6 bases and J 6 bases, leaving 14 bases between the germline ends. CDR1 MNHNY and CDR2 SVGAGI come from the germline V gene (reference sequence). CDR3 region: CASSREGGPGELFF. The CDR3 DNA follows: TGTGCCAGCAGCAGGGAGGGGGGACCCGGGGAGCTGTTTTTT.

V is TRBV28 and J is TRBJ2-5, with 11 bases fitting TRBD1. The germline V gene encodes CDR1 MDHEN and CDR2 SYDVKM. The CDR3 is 15 residues long. Unmatched junction bases numbered 6, after V lost 3 bases and J lost 6 bases. CDR3 in amino acids: CASSFGDRGAKTQYF. CDR3 in DNA: TGTGCCAGCAGTTTTGGGGACAGGGGGGCCAAGACCCAGTACTTC.

V is TRBV6-5 and J is TRBJ2-3; 7 bases match TRBD2. Losses at the gene ends were 6 bases for V and 3 bases for J; bases not matched to a gene: 9. The CDR3 is made up of 15 amino acids. Germline CDR1 MNHEY, CDR2 SVGAGI. This CDR3 reads CASRLLARGTDTQYF. Here the CDR3 DNA reads TGTGCCAGCAGACTACTAGCGCGGGGTACAGATACGCAGTATTTT.

The J gene is TRBJ1-5, the V gene TRBV6-7, with 9 positions matching TRBD1. TRBV6-7 qualifies as an ORF whose function is uncertain. The CDR3 totals 14 residues. With V trimmed by 5 bases and J by 10 bases, 9 bases remained unmatched. The CDR3 DNA reads TGTGCCAGCAGTCCGGGACAGGGAGTTGTTCCCCAGCATTTT. This codes for CASSPGQGVVPQHF.

This chain uses TRBV4-3 with TRBJ1-2; D unclear. With 3 bases removed from V and 7 bases from J, the gap between germline ends came to 12 bases. CDR3 length: 13 amino acids. Germline V gives CDR1 LGHNA, CDR2 YSLEER. CDR3 nucleotide sequence: TGCGCCAGCAGCCACGTATCCGCGGGTGGCTACACCTTC. It encodes CASSHVSAGGYTF.

The rearrangement joins TRBV11-2 to TRBJ2-7; D may be TRBD1 (6 bases). The CDR3 covers 14 residues. Germline assignment: CDR1 SGHAT and CDR2 FQNNGV. Trimming took off 5 bases at V and 6 bases at J, with 17 bases between the two ends. The CDR3 DNA reads as TGTGCCAGCAGCGAATACAGGGTTCTTGGCGAGCAGTACTTC. Its translation is CASSEYRVLGEQYF.

V and J are TRBV7-9 and TRBJ2-3; 7 bases line up with TRBD2. The CDR3 runs 15 residues. Germline V gene data show CDR1 as SEHNR and CDR2 as FQNEAQ (reference sequence). V dropped 5 bases and J dropped 2; count of bases not matched to a gene: 7. The CDR3 bases are TGTGCCAGCAGCCTGGGAGGGGCGTTCACAGATACGCAGTATTTT. Translating it yields CASSLGGAFTDTQYF.

Here the CDR3 reads CASRKDRVNSPLHF. CDR3 nucleotides: TGTGCCAGCAGAAAAGACAGGGTTAATTCACCCCTCCACTTT. This chain joins TRBV7-2 and TRBJ1-6; 7 positions agree with TRBD1. With 6 bases clipped from V and 6 bases from J, the junction kept 5 bases outside the gene matches. CDR3 length: 14 residues. The germline V gene encodes CDR1 SGHTA and CDR2 FQGNSA.

The chain is built from TRBV6-5 and TRBJ2-7; 9 nucleotides align to TRBD2. The CDR3 sequence is 16 residues long. Germline V gene lookup returns CDR1 MNHEY and CDR2 SVGAGI. With V trimmed by 0 bases and J by 7 bases, 10 bases remained unmatched. The CDR3 coding sequence is TGTGCCAGCAGTTACTCGAGGCTAGCGGGACTCTCTGAGCAGTACTTC. This codes for CASSYSRLAGLSEQYF.

This clone was found a few times. This rearrangement joins TRBV27 to TRBJ1-5, with D possibly matching TRBD1 (6 bases). Trimming removed 8 bases from V and 4 bases from J, with 12 bases in between. There are 13 residues in the CDR3. Germline-derived CDR1 and CDR2 are MNHEY and SMNVEV (reference sequence). The DNA for the CDR3 is TGTGCCAGCGGATACAGGGTTAATCAGCCCCAGCATTTT. This translates into CASGYRVNQPQHF.

The chain links TRBV7-2 to TRBJ1-4, with no clear D. The germline gives CDR1 SGHTA, CDR2 FQGNSA. Trimming removed 3 bases from V and 3 bases from J, with 14 bases in between. The CDR3 sequence is 16 residues long. The CDR3 protein is CASSLGPTGANEKLFF. In DNA, the CDR3 is TGTGCCAGCAGCTTGGGCCCCACCGGGGCTAATGAAAAACTGTTTTTT. The complete variable domain, with remaining parts taken from reference TRBV7-2 and TRBJ1-4, reads GAGVSQSPSNKVTEKGKDVELRCDPISGHTALYWYRQSLGQGLEFLIYFQGNSAPDKSGLPSDRFSAERTGGSVSTLTIQRTQQEDSAVYLCASSLGPTGANEKLFFGSGTQLSVL.

This rearrangement joins TRBV9 to TRBJ1-2; 8 nucleotides align to TRBD1. This CDR3 region has 16 residues. Germline lookup yields CDR1 SGDLS and CDR2 YYNGEE. With 4 bases clipped from V and 3 bases from J, the junction kept 11 bases outside the gene matches. CDR3 loop: CASSPYQGAQYYGYTF. The DNA of the CDR3 is TGTGCCAGCAGCCCGTACCAGGGGGCGCAGTACTATGGCTACACCTTC.

The CDR3 coding sequence is TGTGCCAGCTCACCCACTCTTACTAGCGGCTATCCCGGGGGAGATACGCAGTATTTT. This translates into CASSPTLTSGYPGGDTQYF. The chain is built from TRBV18 and TRBJ2-3; TRBD2 aligns across 8 bases. The CDR3 has 19 residues. Unmatched junction bases numbered 19, after V lost 3 bases and J lost 5 bases. Looked up from germline, CDR1 is KGHSH and CDR2 is LQKENI.